This T cell receptor beta chain was documented in a study of T cell responses to AZD1222 COVID-19 vaccine. TCRdb keeps only in-frame clones here, not all; method: immunoSEQ multiplex PCR. The profile shows 85,000 to 100,000 clones, 90% to 95% of them singletons. CDR1 and CDR2 from the germline V gene are SGHVS and FQNEAQ. The length of the CDR3 is 16 residues. V lost 5 bases to trimming and J lost 2 bases; unmatched junction nucleotides: 11. This chain joins TRBV7-8 and TRBJ2-7, with 8 positions matching TRBD1. The source material was peripheral blood, sampled on day 0 of AZD1222 vaccination. This receptor was obtained from an adult in good health. In DNA form, the CDR3 reads TGTGCCAGCAGCCCCACTAGGCAGGGGGCCCCCTACGAGCAGTACTTC. It specifies CASSPTRQGAPYEQYF.